A selection of T cell receptor beta chains follows, all from one sample in a study of shared clonotypes between healthy human individuals. Sequenced by immunoSEQ multiplex PCR; TCRdb stores in-frame clones only, minus some. The data contain 450,000 to 600,000 clones, 60% to 85% of them seen just once; the ten biggest clones take up over 10%. Sequencing was done on a sample of PBMCs. All receptors come from a middle-aged woman in good health. Some clones in this sample may be carry-over from other donors' samples. CDR3s include the opening cysteine and the closing phenylalanine or tryptophan. The D gene is left open where the match is weak. Size is stated for part of the rows, as once, few or many counts, or as a class when the clone is expanded.

V: TRBV6-6; J: TRBJ2-2; length: 14; size: NA; D: NA; CDR3: CASSTGTNTGELFF; DNA: TGTGCCAGCAGTACCGGGACCAACACCGGGGAGCTGTTTTTT
V: TRBV13; J: TRBJ2-7; length: 20; size: NA; D: TRBD2; CDR3: CASSPSPGTSPEKDSYEQYF; DNA: TGTGCCAGCAGCCCATCCCCCGGGACTAGCCCCGAGAAGGACTCCTACGAGCAGTACTTC
V: TRBV27; J: TRBJ2-1; length: 15; size: many; D: NA; CDR3: CASSFLSEGSGEQFF; DNA: TGTGCCAGCAGTTTTCTATCGGAGGGTAGCGGTGAGCAGTTCTTC
V: TRBV2; J: TRBJ1-1; length: 11; size: NA; D: NA; CDR3: CASRVNTEAFF; DNA: TGTGCCAGCAGGGTAAACACTGAAGCTTTCTTT
V: TRBV10-2; J: TRBJ1-6; length: 17; size: NA; D: NA; CDR3: CASSEGQSSSYNSPLHF; DNA: TGCGCCAGCAGTGAGGGACAGTCGAGCTCCTATAATTCACCCCTCCACTTT
V: TRBV2; J: TRBJ1-1; length: 13; size: few; D: NA; CDR3: CASMTGWLAEAFF; DNA: TGTGCCAGCATGACAGGTTGGTTGGCTGAAGCTTTCTTT
V: TRBV10-1; J: TRBJ1-2; length: 13; size: once; D: NA; CDR3: CASSAGWNYGYTF; DNA: TGCGCCAGCAGTGCCGGTTGGAACTATGGCTACACCTTC
V: TRBV11-3; J: TRBJ2-1; length: 15; size: NA; D: TRBD2; CDR3: CASSSRLAGEGEQFF; DNA: TGTGCCAGCAGCTCCCGACTAGCGGGAGAGGGTGAGCAGTTCTTC
V: TRBV5-1; J: TRBJ2-1; length: 19; size: NA; D: TRBD2; CDR3: CASSLPGLAGGSSYNEQFF; DNA: TGCGCCAGCAGCTTGCCCGGACTAGCGGGAGGGAGCTCCTACAATGAGCAGTTCTTC
V: TRBV6-4; J: TRBJ1-1; length: 14; size: NA; D: NA; CDR3: CASRDSPMNTEAFF; DNA: TGTGCCAGCAGGGACAGTCCCATGAACACTGAAGCTTTCTTT
V: TRBV28; J: TRBJ1-2; length: 14; size: once; D: TRBD1; CDR3: CASSSPGQGGGYTF; DNA: TGTGCCAGCAGTTCCCCGGGACAGGGGGGTGGCTACACCTTC
V: TRBV19; J: TRBJ2-7; length: 13; size: NA; D: NA; CDR3: CASSIGRSYEQYF; DNA: TGTGCCAGTAGTATTGGCCGGAGCTACGAGCAGTACTTC
V: TRBV30; J: TRBJ2-7; length: 14; size: NA; D: TRBD1; CDR3: CAWDPGQGAYEQYF; DNA: TGTGCCTGGGATCCGGGACAGGGAGCCTACGAGCAGTACTTC
V: TRBV18; J: TRBJ2-7; length: 15; size: NA; D: TRBD2; CDR3: CASSLRLAGGQEQYF; DNA: TGTGCCAGCTCACTCCGACTAGCGGGAGGGCAAGAGCAGTACTTC
V: TRBV7-2; J: TRBJ2-3; length: 13; size: NA; D: NA; CDR3: CASSIDRTDTQYF; DNA: TGTGCCAGCAGCATCGACCGCACAGATACGCAGTATTTT
V: TRBV11-2; J: TRBJ2-3; length: 17; size: NA; D: NA; CDR3: CASSLVYSESRTDTQYF; DNA: TGTGCCAGCAGCTTAGTTTACAGCGAATCCCGCACAGATACGCAGTATTTT
V: TRBV5-4; J: TRBJ2-5; length: 11; size: NA; D: NA; CDR3: CASSLGWTQYF; DNA: TGTGCCAGCAGCTTGGGATGGACCCAGTACTTC
V: TRBV4-2; J: TRBJ2-5; length: 18; size: NA; D: TRBD2; CDR3: CASSQVLAGGPGQETQYF; DNA: TGTGCCAGCAGCCAAGTCTTAGCGGGAGGGCCTGGGCAAGAGACCCAGTACTTC
V: TRBV6-1; J: TRBJ1-5; length: 14; size: NA; D: TRBD1; CDR3: CASSYRGRDQPQHF; DNA: TGTGCCAGCAGCTACAGGGGAAGGGATCAGCCCCAGCATTTT
V: TRBV28; J: TRBJ1-1; length: 15; size: NA; D: TRBD1; CDR3: CASGSGGQADTEAFF; DNA: TGTGCCAGCGGATCAGGGGGACAGGCGGATACTGAAGCTTTCTTT
V: TRBV5-1; J: TRBJ1-1; length: 15; size: NA; D: NA; CDR3: CASSLWQGRNTEAFF; DNA: TGCGCCAGCAGCTTGTGGCAGGGGCGAAACACTGAAGCTTTCTTT
V: TRBV28; J: TRBJ2-1; length: 15; size: few; D: NA; CDR3: CASSTQRAPYNEQFF; DNA: TGTGCCAGCAGTACGCAAAGGGCCCCCTACAATGAGCAGTTCTTC
V: TRBV6-5; J: TRBJ2-7; length: 14; size: NA; D: TRBD2; CDR3: CASSQREGFYEQYF; DNA: TGTGCCAGCAGTCAGCGGGAGGGGTTCTACGAGCAGTACTTC
V: TRBV7-9; J: TRBJ2-2; length: 14; size: NA; D: NA; CDR3: CASSPDGNTGELFF; DNA: TGTGCCAGCAGCCCGGACGGTAACACCGGGGAGCTGTTTTTT
V: TRBV28; J: TRBJ2-5; length: 13; size: NA; D: NA; CDR3: CASGGGGKETQYF; DNA: TGTGCCAGCGGGGGTGGGGGGAAAGAGACCCAGTACTTC
V: TRBV29-1; J: TRBJ2-5; length: 16; size: NA; D: TRBD2; CDR3: CSVEDPLTSLRETQYF; DNA: TGCAGCGTTGAAGACCCCCTGACTAGCCTCCGGGAGACCCAGTACTTC
V: TRBV30; J: TRBJ1-6; length: 12; size: NA; D: NA; CDR3: CAWRDSNSPLHF; DNA: TGTGCCTGGAGAGACAGCAATTCACCCCTCCACTTT
V: TRBV4-2; J: TRBJ2-2; length: 15; size: NA; D: NA; CDR3: CASSQVLGNDGELFF; DNA: TGTGCCAGCAGCCAAGTATTAGGGAATGACGGGGAGCTGTTTTTT
V: TRBV7-2; J: TRBJ2-3; length: 15; size: NA; D: TRBD2; CDR3: CASSLLAGLGDTQYF; DNA: TGTGCCAGCAGCTTGCTAGCGGGCCTAGGCGATACGCAGTATTTT
V: TRBV7-9; J: TRBJ2-7; length: 16; size: NA; D: TRBD1; CDR3: CASSLVWDSFSYEQYF; DNA: TGTGCCAGCAGCTTAGTCTGGGACAGCTTCTCCTACGAGCAGTACTTC
V: TRBV2; J: TRBJ2-7; length: 11; size: NA; D: TRBD2; CDR3: CASRLASEQYF; DNA: TGTGCCAGCAGACTAGCGAGTGAGCAGTACTTC
V: TRBV28; J: TRBJ2-2; length: 15; size: NA; D: NA; CDR3: CASTIPGGWSGELFF; DNA: TGTGCCAGCACCATCCCGGGGGGCTGGTCCGGGGAGCTGTTTTTT
V: TRBV9; J: TRBJ2-1; length: 14; size: NA; D: NA; CDR3: CASSVGSSYNEQFF; DNA: TGTGCCAGCAGCGTAGGTAGTTCATACAATGAGCAGTTCTTC
V: TRBV10-3; J: TRBJ2-7; length: 14; size: NA; D: TRBD2; CDR3: CAAGLAGGTYEQYF; DNA: TGTGCCGCGGGACTAGCGGGAGGGACCTACGAGCAGTACTTC
V: TRBV11-2; J: TRBJ2-7; length: 14; size: NA; D: NA; CDR3: CASSLEPGAGEQYF; DNA: TGTGCCAGCAGCTTAGAACCAGGGGCGGGCGAGCAGTACTTC
V: TRBV19; J: TRBJ2-1; length: 12; size: NA; D: TRBD1; CDR3: CASSIGQAKQFF; DNA: TGTGCCAGTAGTATCGGACAGGCCAAGCAGTTCTTC
V: TRBV29-1; J: TRBJ2-1; length: 15; size: NA; D: TRBD2; CDR3: CSGGSGRSSYNEQFF; DNA: TGCAGCGGAGGGAGCGGGAGGTCGAGCTACAATGAGCAGTTCTTC
V: TRBV15; J: TRBJ2-1; length: 16; size: NA; D: TRBD2; CDR3: CATSREVAGVGNEQFF; DNA: TGTGCCACCAGCAGAGAAGTAGCGGGAGTCGGCAATGAGCAGTTCTTC
V: TRBV6-1; J: TRBJ2-5; length: 14; size: NA; D: NA; CDR3: CASSAGRIQETQYF; DNA: TGTGCCAGCAGTGCGGGACGGATCCAAGAGACCCAGTACTTC
V: TRBV29-1; J: TRBJ2-5; length: 12; size: once; D: NA; CDR3: CSVISDQETQYF; DNA: TGCAGCGTCATATCGGACCAAGAGACCCAGTACTTC
V: TRBV18; J: TRBJ2-1; length: 16; size: once; D: TRBD2; CDR3: CASSLAGLAGRNEQFF; DNA: TGTGCCAGCTCACTCGCCGGACTAGCGGGACGTAATGAGCAGTTCTTC
V: TRBV4-2; J: TRBJ2-7; length: 15; size: NA; D: TRBD2; CDR3: CASSQDLAESYEQYF; DNA: TGTGCCAGCAGCCAAGATCTAGCGGAGTCCTACGAGCAGTACTTC
V: TRBV5-5; J: TRBJ2-5; length: 15; size: NA; D: NA; CDR3: CASSLRGVPQETQYF; DNA: TGTGCCAGCAGCCTCCGTGGGGTCCCGCAAGAGACCCAGTACTTC
V: TRBV5-1; J: TRBJ2-7; length: 14; size: NA; D: NA; CDR3: CASSLVQGNYEQYF; DNA: TGCGCCAGCAGCTTGGTTCAGGGGAACTACGAGCAGTACTTC
V: TRBV29-1; J: TRBJ2-1; length: 15; size: NA; D: NA; CDR3: CSVDSRESSYNEQFF; DNA: TGCAGCGTAGACTCCCGGGAGAGCTCCTACAATGAGCAGTTCTTC
V: TRBV2; J: TRBJ1-1; length: 15; size: NA; D: TRBD1; CDR3: CASCELGQGTTEAFF; DNA: TGTGCCAGCTGTGAACTTGGACAGGGGACCACTGAAGCTTTCTTT
V: TRBV30; J: TRBJ1-5; length: 13; size: few; D: NA; CDR3: CAWNERSNQPQHF; DNA: TGTGCCTGGAACGAACGTAGCAATCAGCCCCAGCATTTT
V: TRBV7-9; J: TRBJ2-7; length: 18; size: NA; D: TRBD1; CDR3: CASSAPDMGTGDSYEQYF; DNA: TGTGCCAGCAGCGCCCCGGATATGGGGACAGGGGACTCCTACGAGCAGTACTTC
V: TRBV10-3; J: TRBJ2-7; length: 17; size: NA; D: TRBD1; CDR3: CAISESSLATGVGEQYF; DNA: TGTGCCATCAGTGAGTCGAGTCTGGCGACAGGGGTGGGGGAGCAGTACTTC
V: TRBV2; J: TRBJ2-1; length: 14; size: NA; D: TRBD2; CDR3: CASLLAGGPGEQFF; DNA: TGTGCCAGCCTACTAGCGGGAGGGCCGGGTGAGCAGTTCTTC
V: TRBV18; J: TRBJ2-5; length: 14; size: NA; D: NA; CDR3: CASSPTAGQETQYF; DNA: TGTGCCAGCTCACCGACAGCAGGACAAGAGACCCAGTACTTC